These 26 T cell receptor beta chains originate from one sample sequenced in a study of control samples from healthy donors and cancer patients. Measured with immunoSEQ multiplex PCR; TCRdb has only the in-frame clones, and not every one. The sample lists tens of thousands of clones, around 90% occurring once. The sequencing input was PBMCs. Receptors originate from a woman aged 55 to 70 with head and neck cancer.

The chain carries TRBV5-6 and TRBJ2-1; D remains ambiguous. V shed 4 bases and J shed 9 bases, with 14 bases lying between them. The CDR3 length is 13 residues. CDR1 SGHDT and CDR2 YYEEEE come from the germline V gene. CDR3 sequence: CASSQHAGGEQFF. The CDR3 nucleotides read TGTGCCAGCAGCCAACATGCAGGCGGTGAGCAGTTCTTC.

This rearrangement joins TRBV5-1 to TRBJ2-1, with 8 bases fitting TRBD2. J lost 2 bases, V lost 6 bases, and 4 bases had no gene match. CDR3 length: 14 amino acids. Germline assignment: CDR1 SGHRS and CDR2 YFSETQ. The CDR3 bases are TGCGCCAGCACTTGGGGACTAGCCTACAATGAGCAGTTCTTC. Translated: CASTWGLAYNEQFF.

The chain recombines TRBV30 with TRBJ2-3; 11 nucleotides match TRBD2. The germline V gene has CDR1 GTSNPN and CDR2 SVGIG (reference sequence). CDR3 size: 16 residues. The trim removed 2 bases at V and 0 bases at J, leaving 4 bases unmatched. The CDR3 is CAWSPGLAVSTDTQYF. The CDR3 region has the DNA TGTGCCTGGAGTCCGGGACTAGCGGTTAGCACAGATACGCAGTATTTT.

This sequence joins TRBV7-8 and TRBJ2-7; 9 positions match TRBD1. The V gene end was trimmed by 5 bases and the J gene end by 2 bases; junction bases not matched to a gene: 10. Germline-derived CDR1 and CDR2 are SGHVS and FQNEAQ. CDR3 length: 16 residues. CDR3 sequence: CASSRSGQGLPYEQYF. CDR3 bases: TGTGCCAGCAGCCGTAGCGGACAGGGGCTCCCCTACGAGCAGTACTTC.

The chain employs TRBV30 and TRBJ2-7; D gene ambiguous. The CDR3 runs 13 residues. Trimming took 4 bases from V and 3 from J, leaving 13 bases between them. Germline V gene sequence: CDR1 GTSNPN, CDR2 SVGIG (reference sequence). The CDR3 spells CAWIKSGGYEQYF. The CDR3 nucleotides are TGTGCCTGGATCAAGTCTGGCGGCTACGAGCAGTACTTC.

Concerning this clone itself: The identical CDR3 is also encoded by other nucleotide sequences in the sample. V usage is TRBV2 and J usage is TRBJ2-1; D gene unclear. V was cut by 4 bases and J by 7 bases, with 5 bases left in between. Germline lookup yields CDR1 SNHLY and CDR2 FYNNEI. This CDR3 spans 11 amino acids. CDR3 coding DNA: TGTGCCAGCAGTGTTGTTAATGAGCAGTTCTTC. Residues: CASSVVNEQFF.

This clone was seen a single time. The chain has TRBV4-2 and TRBJ2-6; tentatively, D is TRBD2 (6 bases). The CDR3 extends over 17 amino acids. Trimming removed 0 bases from V and 2 bases from J, with 11 bases in between. Germline V gene lookup returns CDR1 LGHNA and CDR2 YNFKEQ. This chain's CDR3 is CASSQDIGGAGANVLTF. In DNA form, the CDR3 reads TGTGCCAGCAGCCAAGATATCGGGGGTGCTGGGGCCAACGTCCTGACTTTC.

The chain recombines TRBV14 with TRBJ2-5, with D possibly being TRBD1 (5 bases). Per germline, CDR1 SGHDN and CDR2 FVKESK. The CDR3 runs to 15 residues. Trimming removed 1 base from V and 3 bases from J, with 12 bases in between. CDR3: CASSQVSPGKETQYF. In nucleotides, the CDR3 is TGTGCCAGCAGCCAAGTCTCGCCAGGGAAAGAGACCCAGTACTTC.

This chain connects TRBV6-5 to TRBJ2-2; 7 bases are a match to TRBD1. V shed 6 bases, J shed 1 base, and the junction held 5 bases outside the gene matches. The CDR3 loop spans 15 amino acids. Germline values: CDR1 MNHEY, CDR2 SVGAGI. CDR3 amino acids: CASSLGQMNTGELFF. The CDR3 nucleotides read TGTGCCAGCAGCTTGGGACAGATGAACACCGGGGAGCTGTTTTTT.

The CDR3 region is CASRRESSYNEQFF. The CDR3 DNA reads TGTGCCAGCAGACGGGAGAGCTCCTACAATGAGCAGTTCTTC. V usage is TRBV2 and J usage is TRBJ2-1; TRBD2 might be the D (6 bases). Looked up from germline, CDR1 is SNHLY and CDR2 is FYNNEI. The CDR3 length is 14 residues. The V end lost 6 bases, the J end lost 0 bases, and 9 bases lay between the germline ends.

This chain uses TRBV28 with TRBJ1-1; D gene ambiguous. The germline V and J ends were trimmed by 2 bases and 8 bases, with 9 bases remaining between them. The CDR3 has 12 residues. CDR1 and CDR2 (germline): MDHEN, SYDVKM. The CDR3 region has the DNA TGTGCCAGCAGTTTAATGGGGTTGGAAGCTTTCTTT. Its translation is CASSLMGLEAFF.

The chain recombines TRBV6-2 or TRBV6-3 with TRBJ2-7; D unclear. The CDR3 consists of 11 residues. Between the trimmed V and J ends, which lost 1 base and 6 bases, there was a span of 4 bases. Germline CDR1 reads MNHEY; CDR2 reads SVGEGT. CDR3 bases: TGTGCCAGCAGTTACTATGGCGAGCAGTACTTC. This codes for CASSYYGEQYF.

V and J are TRBV7-9 and TRBJ2-7; 7 positions agree with TRBD2. Germline CDR1 and CDR2: SEHNR and FQNEAQ (reference sequence). The CDR3 sequence is 15 residues long. After removal of 5 bases from V and 4 bases from J, the junction contained 11 bases not matched to a gene. CDR3 nucleotides: TGTGCCAGCAGCCCCGGCGGAGCGGGACCATACGAGCAGTACTTC. Translating gives CASSPGGAGPYEQYF.

This clone occurred once. V usage is TRBV28 and J usage is TRBJ1-5, with TRBD1 identical over 7 bases. Losses at the gene ends were 7 bases for V and 7 bases for J; bases not matched to a gene: 7. There are 13 residues in the CDR3. Per germline, CDR1 MDHEN and CDR2 SYDVKM. CDR3 residues: CASISRGGQPQHF. The CDR3 region has the DNA TGTGCCAGCATATCCAGGGGGGGGCAGCCCCAGCATTTT.

This rearrangement joins TRBV19 to TRBJ2-7, with TRBD1 matching over 11 bases. CDR3 size: 16 residues. Germline V lookup: CDR1 LNHDA, CDR2 SQIVND (reference sequence). With V trimmed by 4 bases and J by 0 bases, 5 bases remained unmatched. CDR3 sequence: CASSNLGQGVSYEQYF. The CDR3 bases are TGTGCCAGTAGTAACCTGGGACAGGGGGTCTCCTACGAGCAGTACTTC. Complete variable domain (other parts from reference TRBV19 and TRBJ2-7): DGGITQSPKYLFRKEGQNVTLSCEQNLNHDAMYWYRQDPGQGLRLIYYSQIVNDFQKGDIAEGYSVSREKKESFPLTVTSAQKNPTAFYLCASSNLGQGVSYEQYFGPGTRLTVT.

This chain links TRBV4-1 with TRBJ1-1, with D possibly TRBD1 on 6 matching bases. Germline V CDR1 and CDR2: MGHRA, YSYEKL. Trimming took off 3 bases at V and 4 bases at J, with 12 bases between the two ends. The CDR3 length is 14 residues. Here the CDR3 reads CASSQGAQGTEAFF. The CDR3, as DNA: TGCGCCAGCAGCCAGGGGGCGCAAGGCACTGAAGCTTTCTTT.

This clone turned up a few times. J is TRBJ2-3 and V is TRBV6-5; possibly TRBD2 for D (6 bases). Deletions cut 4 bases from V and 0 bases from J, with 14 bases between. Germline values: CDR1 MNHEY, CDR2 SVGAGI. The CDR3 runs to 16 residues. The CDR3 region has the DNA TGTGCCAGCAGTTCCGCCCTGGGGGGTAGCACAGATACGCAGTATTTT. Its protein is CASSSALGGSTDTQYF.

The V call is TRBV2, the J call TRBJ2-5; no definite D call. From germline, CDR1 is SNHLY and CDR2 FYNNEI. The CDR3 has 14 amino acids. The ends were cut back, 2 bases at V and 3 bases at J, with 10 bases in the middle. DNA of the CDR3: TGTGCCAGCAGTGAATGGGCGACGGAAGAGACCCAGTACTTC. This translates into CASSEWATEETQYF.

The DNA of the CDR3 is TGTGCCATCAGTGAGTCGGATATGAGTACCGGGGAGCTGTTTTTT. This encodes CAISESDMSTGELFF. This chain uses TRBV10-3 with TRBJ2-2; D uncertain. The germline V gene encodes CDR1 ENHRY and CDR2 SYGVKD. Trimming took 0 bases from V and 5 from J, leaving 10 bases between them. This CDR3 has 15 residues.

This chain joins TRBV28 and TRBJ1-2; D gene uncertain. Germline V gene sequence: CDR1 MDHEN, CDR2 SYDVKM. V gave up 2 bases and J gave up 3 bases, with 7 bases separating them. The length of the CDR3 is 13 residues. CDR3 in amino acids: CASSLKAYYGYTF. In DNA, the CDR3 is TGTGCCAGCAGTTTAAAGGCTTACTATGGCTACACCTTC.

The chain employs TRBV12-3 or TRBV12-4 and TRBJ1-1; D may be TRBD1 (5 bases). V gave up 6 bases and J gave up 5 bases, with 13 bases separating them. This CDR3 is 13 amino acids long. The CDR3 region is CASSPGRGTEAFF. The CDR3, as DNA: TGTGCCAGCAGCCCAGGGCGGGGGACTGAAGCTTTCTTT.

This chain joins TRBV6-4 and TRBJ2-1, with D uncertain. Germline V gene data show CDR1 as MRHNA and CDR2 as SNTAGT. The CDR3 consists of 15 residues. Trimming took 4 bases from V and 3 from J, leaving 13 bases between them. In nucleotides, the CDR3 is TGTGCCAGCAGTGTTAACCCTGACGGCTACAATGAGCAGTTCTTC. It is translated as CASSVNPDGYNEQFF.

This rearrangement joins TRBV19 to TRBJ2-4; 12 bases map to TRBD2. The CDR3 consists of 18 residues. CDR1 and CDR2 from the germline V gene are LNHDA and SQIVND (reference sequence). V was clipped by 0 bases and J by 0 bases; unmatched bases: 3. The chain's CDR3 is CASSIETSGSIAKNIQYF. CDR3 in DNA: TGTGCCAGTAGTATAGAGACTAGCGGGAGTATAGCCAAAAACATTCAGTACTTC.

The V and J genes are TRBV7-8 and TRBJ1-1; no clear D gene. This CDR3 region has 14 residues. V was cut by 6 bases and J by 4 bases, with 15 bases left in between. Looked up from germline, CDR1 is SGHVS and CDR2 is FQNEAQ. CDR3: CASRGLLGSTEAFF. The CDR3 DNA reads as TGTGCCAGCAGGGGCTTACTAGGTAGCACTGAAGCTTTCTTT. Using reference TRBV7-8 and TRBJ1-1 for the parts outside the CDR3, the full variable domain is GAGVSQSPRYKVAKRGQDVALRCDPISGHVSLFWYQQALGQGPEFLTYFQNEAQLDKSGLPSDRFFAERPEGSVSTLKIQRTQQEDSAVYLCASRGLLGSTEAFFGQGTRLTVV.

The chain joins TRBV28 to TRBJ2-7; 10 bases agree with TRBD2. The J segment lost 3 bases and the V segment lost 5 bases, leaving 1 base of the junction unmatched. Germline CDR1 is MDHEN and CDR2 is SYDVKM. The CDR3 has 13 residues. CDR3 sequence: CASSGLADYEQYF. The CDR3 nucleotides read TGTGCCAGCAGTGGACTAGCGGACTACGAGCAGTACTTC.

The chain links TRBV19 to TRBJ2-1; possibly TRBD1 for D (7 bases). Germline V CDR1 and CDR2: LNHDA, SQIVND (reference sequence). The CDR3 runs to 15 residues. V was trimmed by 6 bases and J by 4 bases, leaving 16 bases between them. The CDR3 DNA follows: TGTGCCAGTAGCAGGGGGACTGATACTTACAATGAGCAGTTCTTC. Its translation: CASSRGTDTYNEQFF.